One sample yielded the 10 T cell receptor beta chains listed below, sequenced in a study of CD8+ T cells in alopecia areata (dated by TCRdb to the late 2010s). Library method: the immunoSEQ multiplex PCR assay. For TCR sequencing, RNA was extracted from every sample and reverse transcribed into cDNA to serve as template. TCRdb's version of the immuneACCESS table is confined to in-frame rearrangements and falls short of the full clone set. An unresolved V gene accounts for under half of the shortfall where checked; the remainder is of unknown origin. This sample gives around 250,000 clones in total; around 67% of them show up just once. The top ten clones comprise approximately 1.2% of the sample. The time point label, as the study defines it: baseline before oral tofacitinib. Material: CD4+ T cells sorted from blood, obtained at week 0. The receptors shown here come from a human donor with alopecia areata.

This clone was recorded a few times. The J gene is TRBJ2-2, the V gene TRBV10-3; D not certain. The CDR3 has 12 amino acids. From germline, CDR1 is ENHRY and CDR2 SYGVKD. The V gene lost 2 bases and the J gene lost 2 bases, with 0 bases spanning the gap. The CDR3 DNA reads TGTGCCATCAGTGAGAACACCGGGGAGCTGTTTTTT. Protein: CAISENTGELFF.

This chain uses TRBV18 with TRBJ2-5; 10 nucleotides align to TRBD2. V trimming: 2 bases; J trimming: 3 bases; junction bases outside the gene matches: 3. In germline, CDR1 is KGHSH, CDR2 LQKENI. The CDR3 loop spans 15 amino acids. The DNA for the CDR3 is TGTGCCAGCTCACCAGGGACTAGCGTCGAAGAGACCCAGTACTTC. Protein product: CASSPGTSVEETQYF. Combining the CDR3 with reference TRBV18 and TRBJ2-5 gives the whole variable domain NAGVMQNPRHLVRRRGQEARLRCSPMKGHSHVYWYRQLPEEGLKFMVYLQKENIIDESGMPKERFSAEFPKEGPSILRIQQVVRGDSAAYFCASSPGTSVEETQYFGPGTRLLVL.

This clone was picked up a small number of times. Other DNA sequences in this specimen translate into the identical CDR3. This chain links TRBV7-9 with TRBJ1-5; D remains unclear. V was pared by 2 bases and J by 0 bases, with 5 bases between. The CDR3 runs to 14 residues. Germline CDR1 and CDR2: SEHNR and FQNEAQ (reference sequence). The CDR3 loop is CASSLQDSNQPQHF. The CDR3 DNA follows: TGTGCCAGCAGCTTACAGGATAGCAATCAGCCCCAGCATTTT.

This clone was counted only a few times. This sample includes further DNA sequences coding for the same CDR3. CDR3 protein: CATSRDREDTQYF. The CDR3 nucleotides are TGTGCCACCAGCAGAGACAGGGAGGATACGCAGTATTTT. This chain uses TRBV15 with TRBJ2-3; the D call may be TRBD1 or TRBD2 (5 bases each). This CDR3 contains 13 residues. V was pared by 0 bases and J by 6 bases, with 7 bases between. Germline CDR1 is LNHNV and CDR2 is YYDKDF (reference sequence). Complete variable domain (other parts from reference TRBV15 and TRBJ2-3): DAMVIQNPRYQVTQFGKPVTLSCSQTLNHNVMYWYQQKSSQAPKLLFHYYDKDFNNEADTPDNFQSRRPNTSFCFLDIRSPGLGDTAMYLCATSRDREDTQYFGPGTRLTVL.

V usage is TRBV30 and J usage is TRBJ2-3; 8 bases agree with TRBD2. Germline CDR1 reads GTSNPN; CDR2 reads SVGIG (reference sequence). V shed 0 bases, J shed 5 bases, and the junction held 7 bases outside the gene matches. The length of the CDR3 is 15 residues. CDR3 in DNA: TGTGCCTGGAGTGTAGGCGGGGGGTATGTAGATACGCAGTATTTT. Translating gives CAWSVGGGYVDTQYF.

The chain carries TRBV5-6 and TRBJ2-1; TRBD1 matches at 7 bases. The CDR3 length is 14 residues. V shed 3 bases, J shed 5 bases, and the junction held 5 bases outside the gene matches. Germline CDR1 reads SGHDT; CDR2 reads YYEEEE. The CDR3 here is CASSSTGVHNEQFF. For the CDR3, the DNA is TGTGCCAGCAGCTCCACAGGGGTCCACAATGAGCAGTTCTTC.

The rearrangement links TRBV23-1 to TRBJ2-5; D unclear. TRBV23-1 counts as an open reading frame of uncertain function. The CDR3 is 12 residues long. V lost 3 bases, J lost 5 bases, and 7 bases lay in between. Written as DNA, the CDR3 is TGCGCCAGCAGTCAGCCTTCTGAGACCCAGTACTTC. Protein product: CASSQPSETQYF.

V usage is TRBV10-3 and J usage is TRBJ2-5; tentatively, D is TRBD1 (5 bases). Trimming shortened V by 5 bases and J by 5 bases, and 9 bases separated the two germline ends. The CDR3 contains 12 residues. Germline V gives CDR1 ENHRY, CDR2 SYGVKD. In nucleotides, the CDR3 is TGTGCCATCAGTCAGGGCGTCGAGACCCAGTACTTC. Translated: CAISQGVETQYF.

This chain connects TRBV29-1 to TRBJ1-1; no firm D call. Deletions cut 7 bases from V and 6 bases from J, with 18 bases between. This CDR3 has 13 amino acids. Germline CDR1 SQVTM, CDR2 ANQGSEA. The CDR3 is CSEFDPQGPEAFF. DNA for the CDR3: TGCAGCGAATTCGACCCCCAAGGACCTGAAGCTTTCTTT.

The gene calls are TRBV9 and TRBJ2-7; D possibly uses TRBD1 or TRBD2 (5 bases each). This CDR3 has 15 residues. V dropped 3 bases and J dropped 7 bases, with 20 bases sitting between them. Per the germline V gene, CDR1 is SGDLS and CDR2 is YYNGEE. The CDR3 region has the DNA TGTGCCAGCAGCGCCCAACCGGGACCAGAAGGAGAGCAGTACTTC. Translating it yields CASSAQPGPEGEQYF. The full variable domain, rest sourced from reference TRBV9 and TRBJ2-7, is DSGVTQTPKHLITATGQRVTLRCSPRSGDLSVYWYQQSLDQGLQFLIQYYNGEERAKGNILERFSAQQFPDLHSELNLSSLELGDSALYFCASSAQPGPEGEQYFGPGTRLTVT.